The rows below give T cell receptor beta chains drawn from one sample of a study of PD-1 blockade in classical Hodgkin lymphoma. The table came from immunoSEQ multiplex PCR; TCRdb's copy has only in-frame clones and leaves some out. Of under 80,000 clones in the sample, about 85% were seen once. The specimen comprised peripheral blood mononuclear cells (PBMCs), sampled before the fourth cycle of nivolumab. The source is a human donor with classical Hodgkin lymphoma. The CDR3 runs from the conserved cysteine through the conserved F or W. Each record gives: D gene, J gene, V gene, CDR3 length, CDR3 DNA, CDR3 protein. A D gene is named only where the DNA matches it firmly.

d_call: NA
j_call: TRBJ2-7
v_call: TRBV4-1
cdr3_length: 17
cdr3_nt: TGCGCCAGCAGCCGATACGGCCCCAGGGGGAGGACCTACGAGCAGTACTTC
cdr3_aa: CASSRYGPRGRTYEQYF

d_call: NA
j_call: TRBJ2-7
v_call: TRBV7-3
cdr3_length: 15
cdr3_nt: TGTGCCAGCAGCATCGGAGGGGGGTATCCCTACGAGCAGTACTTC
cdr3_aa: CASSIGGGYPYEQYF

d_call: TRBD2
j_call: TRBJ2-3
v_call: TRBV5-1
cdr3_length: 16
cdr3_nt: TGCGCCAGCAGCCCCGGGACTAACGAATACGTAGATACGCAGTATTTT
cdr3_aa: CASSPGTNEYVDTQYF

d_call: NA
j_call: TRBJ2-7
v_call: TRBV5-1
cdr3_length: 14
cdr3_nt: TGCGCCAGCAGCTTGATGGGGGACCGGGGGGAGCAGTACTTC
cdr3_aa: CASSLMGDRGEQYF

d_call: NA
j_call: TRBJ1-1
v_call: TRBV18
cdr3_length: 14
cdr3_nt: TGTGCCAGCTCACCGGCTATTGGAGGATCCGAAGCTTTCTTT
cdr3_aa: CASSPAIGGSEAFF

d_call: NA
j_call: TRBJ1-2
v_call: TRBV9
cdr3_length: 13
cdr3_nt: TGTGCCAGCAGCGCCTCAGGCCTCTATGGCTACACCTTC
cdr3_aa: CASSASGLYGYTF

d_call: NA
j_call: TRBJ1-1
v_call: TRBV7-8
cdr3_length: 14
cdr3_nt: TGTGCCAGCAGCTTAGTAGGGGGAAACACTGAAGCTTTCTTT
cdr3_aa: CASSLVGGNTEAFF

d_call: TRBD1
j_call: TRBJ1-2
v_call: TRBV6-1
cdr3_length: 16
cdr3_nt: TGTGCCAGCAGTGCGCGGGGACAGGGGGTGGACTATGGCTACACCTTC
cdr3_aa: CASSARGQGVDYGYTF

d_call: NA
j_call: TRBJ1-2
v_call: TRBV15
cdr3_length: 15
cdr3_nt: TGTGCCACCAGCAAGTCACAAGGGGCGGAGTATGGCTACACCTTC
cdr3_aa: CATSKSQGAEYGYTF

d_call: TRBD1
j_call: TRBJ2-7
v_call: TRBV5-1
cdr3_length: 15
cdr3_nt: TGCGCCAGCAGCTTCCTACCGGGACAGGGGTTAGAGCAGTACTTC
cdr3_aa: CASSFLPGQGLEQYF

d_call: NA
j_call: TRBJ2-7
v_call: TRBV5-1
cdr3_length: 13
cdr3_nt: TGCGCCAGCAGCTTGCAGGAGTCCTACGAGCAGTACTTC
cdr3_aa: CASSLQESYEQYF

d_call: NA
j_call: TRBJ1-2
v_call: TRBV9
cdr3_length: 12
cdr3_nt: TGTGCCAGCAGCGTAGTCTACGGGTACTACACCTTC
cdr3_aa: CASSVVYGYYTF

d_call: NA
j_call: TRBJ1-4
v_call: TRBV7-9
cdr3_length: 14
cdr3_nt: TGTGCCAGCAGCTTAGTAGGGACTAATGAAAAACTGTTTTTT
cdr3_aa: CASSLVGTNEKLFF

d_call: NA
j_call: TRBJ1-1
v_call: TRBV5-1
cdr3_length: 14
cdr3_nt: TGCGCCAGCAGCTTGTCAGGGATCGGCACTGAAGCTTTCTTT
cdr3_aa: CASSLSGIGTEAFF

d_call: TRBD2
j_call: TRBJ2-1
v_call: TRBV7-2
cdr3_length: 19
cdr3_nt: TGTGCCAGCAGCTTAGCCCCAGCGGGGGGCAAGTGGTCCTACAATGAGCAGTTCTTC
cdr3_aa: CASSLAPAGGKWSYNEQFF

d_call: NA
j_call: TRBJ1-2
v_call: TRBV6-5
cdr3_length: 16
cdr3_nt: TGTGCCAGCAGTTACTCGCTGAGGGGCTTGGGCTATGGCTACACCTTC
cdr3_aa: CASSYSLRGLGYGYTF